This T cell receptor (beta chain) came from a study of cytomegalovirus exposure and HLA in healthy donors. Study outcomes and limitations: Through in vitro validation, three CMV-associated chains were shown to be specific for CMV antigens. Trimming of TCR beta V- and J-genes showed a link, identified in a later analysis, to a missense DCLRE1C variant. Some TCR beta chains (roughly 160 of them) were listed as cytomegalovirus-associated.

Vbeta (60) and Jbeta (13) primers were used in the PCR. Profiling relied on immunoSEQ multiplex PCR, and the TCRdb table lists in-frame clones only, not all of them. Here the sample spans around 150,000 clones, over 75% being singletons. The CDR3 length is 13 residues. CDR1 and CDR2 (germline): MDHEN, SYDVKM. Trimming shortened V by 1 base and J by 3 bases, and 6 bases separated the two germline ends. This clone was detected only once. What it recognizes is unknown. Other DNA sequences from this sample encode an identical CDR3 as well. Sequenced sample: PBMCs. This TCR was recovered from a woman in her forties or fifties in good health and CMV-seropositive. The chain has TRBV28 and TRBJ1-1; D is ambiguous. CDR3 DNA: TGTGCCAGCAGTTTATCGGGTGACACTGAAGCTTTCTTT. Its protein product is CASSLSGDTEAFF.